These 15 T cell receptor beta chains came from one sample sequenced in a study of blood T cell repertoires in COVID-19. Repertoires were generated with immunoSEQ multiplex PCR, while TCRdb's copy carries only in-frame clones and drops some. This sample yields roughly 180,000 clones, of which about 88% are seen a single time; less than 6.5% belongs to the top ten. Sequencing was performed on peripheral blood. The receptors originated from a woman aged 45-65 years with COVID-19, enrolled during active disease.

The CDR3 loop reads CASSQDVAGGRALEQFF. In nucleotides, the CDR3 is TGCGCCAGCAGCCAAGATGTCGCGGGGGGGAGGGCTTTGGAGCAGTTCTTC. This sequence joins TRBV4-1 and TRBJ2-1; 9 positions match TRBD2. The CDR3 covers 17 residues. V dropped 0 bases and J dropped 10; count of bases not matched to a gene: 13. Germline V gene sequence: CDR1 MGHRA, CDR2 YSYEKL.

The V gene is TRBV12-3 or TRBV12-4, the J gene TRBJ2-7; 7 nucleotides agree with TRBD1. This CDR3 contains 13 residues. V was clipped by 5 bases and J by 2 bases; unmatched bases: 3. The CDR3 sequence is CASSRDRPYEQYF. DNA for the CDR3: TGTGCCAGCAGTAGGGACAGACCCTACGAGCAGTACTTC.

The chain has TRBV28 and TRBJ1-2; 7 bases agree with TRBD1. Germline V CDR1 and CDR2: MDHEN, SYDVKM. The CDR3 is 14 residues long. Losses at the gene ends were 6 bases for V and 4 bases for J; bases not matched to a gene: 8. CDR3 sequence reads: CASRSQGQFYGYTF. Here the CDR3 DNA reads TGTGCCAGCAGAAGCCAGGGACAGTTCTATGGCTACACCTTC.

The J gene is TRBJ1-1, the V gene TRBV29-1, with 8 bases fitting TRBD1. After removal of 7 bases from V and 4 bases from J, the junction contained 11 bases not matched to a gene. The CDR3 spans 14 residues. Per the germline V gene, CDR1 is SQVTM and CDR2 is ANQGSEA. CDR3 bases: TGCAGCGGCCGAAGCTGGACAGGGATCACTGAAGCTTTCTTT. Protein product: CSGRSWTGITEAFF.

This clone was recorded a few times. The V gene is TRBV13, the J gene TRBJ1-5; no reliable D call. Per germline, CDR1 PRHDT and CDR2 FYEKMQ (reference sequence). Trimming took off 3 bases at V and 4 bases at J, with 13 bases between the two ends. The length of the CDR3 is 15 residues. In DNA form, the CDR3 reads TGTGCCAGCAGCTTGGACGGACCGGGGAATCAGCCCCAGCATTTT. Translation: CASSLDGPGNQPQHF.

CDR3 amino acids: CASSQGDLNSPLHF. CDR3 bases: TGTGCCAGCAGCCAAGGGGACTTAAATTCACCCCTCCACTTT. V and J are TRBV3-1 (or the pseudogene TRBV3-2) and TRBJ1-6; tentatively, D is TRBD1 (5 bases). The CDR3 has 14 amino acids. V lost 1 base and J lost 7, with 8 bases in between. Germline CDR1 LGHDT, CDR2 YNNKEL (reference sequence).

This clone appeared a single time. The CDR3 sequence: CASSSTGVYEQYF. The CDR3 region has the DNA TGTGCCAGCAGTTCTACAGGGGTCTACGAGCAGTACTTC. The chain recombines TRBV6-5 with TRBJ2-7, with 7 bases aligning to TRBD1. Germline V gene data show CDR1 as MNHEY and CDR2 as SVGAGI. The V segment lost 4 bases and the J segment 3 bases; nucleotides outside the gene matches: 3. There are 13 residues in the CDR3.

The rearrangement uses TRBV6-6 and TRBJ1-5, with 8 bases lining up with TRBD1. The V gene end was trimmed by 5 bases and the J gene end by 0 bases; junction bases not matched to a gene: 15. This CDR3 has 19 amino acids. Germline V gene lookup returns CDR1 MNHNY and CDR2 SVGAGI (reference sequence). The CDR3, as DNA: TGTGCCAGCAGTCCTACCCGTGGGACAGGACTATATAGCAATCAGCCCCAGCATTTT. It codes for CASSPTRGTGLYSNQPQHF.

This sequence joins TRBV6-5 and TRBJ1-1, with 7 bases identical to TRBD1. The germline gives CDR1 MNHEY, CDR2 SVGAGI. With V trimmed by 6 bases and J by 5 bases, 12 bases remained unmatched. This CDR3 is built from 15 residues. CDR3 in DNA: TGTGCCAGCAGAATCATGAGGGGGCGGGATACTGAAGCTTTCTTT. Translating gives CASRIMRGRDTEAFF.

The chain carries TRBV5-4 and TRBJ2-5; TRBD2 matches at 8 bases. The CDR3 totals 15 residues. The J segment lost 3 bases and the V segment lost 5 bases, leaving 9 bases of the junction unmatched. CDR1 and CDR2 (germline): SGHNT, YYREEE (reference sequence). The CDR3 nucleotides are TGTGCCAGCAGTAAAAGCGGGGGAGGGGAAGAGACCCAGTACTTC. Protein: CASSKSGGGEETQYF.

The V and J genes are TRBV29-1 and TRBJ2-7; TRBD1 aligns across 10 bases. J lost 3 bases, V lost 4 bases, and 9 bases had no gene match. CDR1 is SQVTM and CDR2 is ANQGSEA in the germline V gene. The CDR3 is 15 amino acids. DNA for the CDR3: TGCAGCGTTGTTTCCCAGACAGGGGGCTACTACGAGCAGTACTTC. Protein sequence: CSVVSQTGGYYEQYF.

The rearrangement uses TRBV4-1 and TRBJ2-7; 9 bases are a match to TRBD1. V lost 2 bases and J lost 2; bases outside the gene matches: 7. Germline V gene data show CDR1 as MGHRA and CDR2 as YSYEKL. CDR3 size: 16 residues. The CDR3 DNA reads as TGCGCCAGCAGCCAAACCCCGGGACAGGGAGCCTACGAGCAGTACTTC. Its protein is CASSQTPGQGAYEQYF.

The chain couples TRBV7-9 to TRBJ1-1; D call uncertain. This CDR3 region has 15 residues. Trimming shortened V by 5 bases and J by 1 base, and 14 bases separated the two germline ends. Germline lookup yields CDR1 SEHNR and CDR2 FQNEAQ (reference sequence). CDR3 protein: CASSRSEGWNTEAFF. CDR3 nucleotide sequence: TGTGCCAGCAGCCGCAGTGAGGGTTGGAACACTGAAGCTTTCTTT.

This clone occurred a few times. This chain links TRBV28 with TRBJ1-6; the match to TRBD1 covers 10 bases. J lost 10 bases, V lost 4 bases, and 1 base had no gene match. Germline V gene sequence: CDR1 MDHEN, CDR2 SYDVKM. CDR3 length: 13 amino acids. CDR3 sequence (DNA): TGTGCCAGCAGTTCGGGACAGGGGTCACCCCTCCACTTT. This gives the protein CASSSGQGSPLHF.

The CDR3 loop is CASSQDRDNYEQYF. As DNA, the CDR3 is TGTGCCAGCAGCCAGGACAGGGACAACTACGAGCAGTACTTC. V is TRBV11-1 and J is TRBJ2-7, with 8 bases lining up with TRBD1. The CDR3 length is 14 residues. Losses at the gene ends were 5 bases for V and 3 bases for J; bases not matched to a gene: 6. CDR1 is SGHAT and CDR2 is FQDESV in the germline V gene (reference sequence).